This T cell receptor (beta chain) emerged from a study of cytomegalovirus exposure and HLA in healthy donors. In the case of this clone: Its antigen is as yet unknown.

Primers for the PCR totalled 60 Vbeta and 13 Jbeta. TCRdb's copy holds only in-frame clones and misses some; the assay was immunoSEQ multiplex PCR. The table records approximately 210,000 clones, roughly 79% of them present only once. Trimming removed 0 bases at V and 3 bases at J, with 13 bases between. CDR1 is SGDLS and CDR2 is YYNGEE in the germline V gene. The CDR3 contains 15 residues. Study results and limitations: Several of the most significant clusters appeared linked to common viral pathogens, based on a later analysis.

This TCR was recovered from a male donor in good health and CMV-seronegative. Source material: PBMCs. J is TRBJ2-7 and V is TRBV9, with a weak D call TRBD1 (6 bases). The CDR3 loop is CASSVAQGLSYEQYF. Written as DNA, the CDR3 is TGTGCCAGCAGCGTAGCCCAGGGGCTCAGCTACGAGCAGTACTTC.